The 2 T cell receptor beta chains in this list originate from one sample, sequenced in a study of sequential checkpoint blockade in melanoma. Treatment: randomized to nivolumab then ipilimumab (arm A) or the reverse (arm B). Measured with immunoSEQ multiplex PCR; TCRdb has only the in-frame clones, and not every one. The sample contains 10,000 to 15,000 clones, around 23% of which appear only once. The input for sequencing was tumor tissue (inferred from file names), taken from a patient given nivolumab and ipilimumab in sequence. The receptors were sampled from a human donor with melanoma.

This clone was counted a few times. The chain joins TRBV11-3 to TRBJ2-2; 9 bases line up with TRBD1. The CDR3 totals 16 residues. Germline V CDR1 and CDR2: SGHNT, YENEEA. V shed 4 bases and J 1 base; nucleotides not matched to a gene: 4. The CDR3 sequence: CASSSPGQGNTGELFF. CDR3 DNA: TGTGCCAGCAGCTCCCCGGGACAGGGGAACACCGGGGAGCTGTTTTTT.

This clone was counted at least ten times. CDR3: CASSLEAATLYGYTF. The CDR3 nucleotides are TGTGCCAGCAGCTTGGAGGCAGCAACCCTCTATGGCTACACCTTC. V is TRBV7-6 and J is TRBJ1-2; no definite D call. The CDR3 has 15 amino acids. CDR1 SGHVS and CDR2 FNYEAQ come from the germline V gene. Trimming removed 3 bases at V and 4 bases at J, with 15 bases between.